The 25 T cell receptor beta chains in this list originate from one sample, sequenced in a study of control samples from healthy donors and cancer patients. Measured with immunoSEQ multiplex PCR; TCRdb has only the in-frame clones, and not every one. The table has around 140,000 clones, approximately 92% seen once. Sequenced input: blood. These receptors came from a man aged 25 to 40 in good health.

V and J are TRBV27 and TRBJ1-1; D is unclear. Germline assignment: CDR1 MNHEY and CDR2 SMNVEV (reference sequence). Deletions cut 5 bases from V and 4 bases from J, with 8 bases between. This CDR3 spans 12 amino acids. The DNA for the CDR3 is TGTGCCAGCAGTCCGCGGGGCACTGAAGCTTTCTTT. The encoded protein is CASSPRGTEAFF.

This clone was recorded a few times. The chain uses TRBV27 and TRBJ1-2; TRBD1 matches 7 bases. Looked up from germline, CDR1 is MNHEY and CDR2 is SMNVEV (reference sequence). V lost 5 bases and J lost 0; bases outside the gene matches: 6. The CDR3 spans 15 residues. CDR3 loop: CASSPRDRANYGYTF. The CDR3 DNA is TGTGCCAGCAGTCCCCGGGACAGAGCTAACTATGGCTACACCTTC.

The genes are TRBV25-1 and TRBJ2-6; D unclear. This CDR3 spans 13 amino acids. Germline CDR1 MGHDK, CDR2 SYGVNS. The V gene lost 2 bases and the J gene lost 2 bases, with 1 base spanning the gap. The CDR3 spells CASSEAGANVLTF. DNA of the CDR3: TGTGCCAGCAGTGAAGCTGGGGCCAACGTCCTGACTTTC.

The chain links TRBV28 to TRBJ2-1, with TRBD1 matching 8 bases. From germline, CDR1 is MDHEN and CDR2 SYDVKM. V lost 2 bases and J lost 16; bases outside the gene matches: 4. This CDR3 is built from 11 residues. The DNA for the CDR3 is TGTGCCAGCAGTTTAGGACAGGGTCTCTTCTTC. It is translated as CASSLGQGLFF.

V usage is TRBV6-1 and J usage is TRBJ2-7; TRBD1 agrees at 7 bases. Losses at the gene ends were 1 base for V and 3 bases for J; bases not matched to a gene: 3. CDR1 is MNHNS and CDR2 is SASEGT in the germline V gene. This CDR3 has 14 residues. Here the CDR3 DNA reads TGTGCCAGCAGTGAAGGTCCAGGGGGCTACGAGCAGTACTTC. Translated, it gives CASSEGPGGYEQYF.

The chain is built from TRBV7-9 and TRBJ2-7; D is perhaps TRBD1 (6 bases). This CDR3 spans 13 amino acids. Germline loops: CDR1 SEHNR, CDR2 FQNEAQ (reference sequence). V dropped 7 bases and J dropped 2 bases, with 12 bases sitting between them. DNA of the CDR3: TGTGCCAGCAATCCGGGACAAGCCTACGAGCAGTACTTC. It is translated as CASNPGQAYEQYF. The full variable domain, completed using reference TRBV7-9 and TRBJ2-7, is DTGVSQNPRHKITKRGQNVTFRCDPISEHNRLYWYRQTLGQGPEFLTYFQNEAQLEKSRLLSDRFSAERPKGSFSTLEIQRTEQGDSAMYLCASNPGQAYEQYFGPGTRLTVT.

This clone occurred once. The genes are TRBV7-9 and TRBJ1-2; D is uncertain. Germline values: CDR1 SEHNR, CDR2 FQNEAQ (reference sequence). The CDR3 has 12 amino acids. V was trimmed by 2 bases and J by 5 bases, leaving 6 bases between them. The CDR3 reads CASSLSVYGYTF. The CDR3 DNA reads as TGTGCCAGCAGCTTAAGCGTATATGGCTACACCTTC.

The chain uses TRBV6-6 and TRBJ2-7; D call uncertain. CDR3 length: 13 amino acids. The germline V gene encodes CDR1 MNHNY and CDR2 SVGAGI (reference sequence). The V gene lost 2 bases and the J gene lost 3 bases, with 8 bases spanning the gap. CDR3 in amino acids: CASSYVLDYEQYF. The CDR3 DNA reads TGTGCCAGCAGTTACGTGCTGGACTACGAGCAGTACTTC.

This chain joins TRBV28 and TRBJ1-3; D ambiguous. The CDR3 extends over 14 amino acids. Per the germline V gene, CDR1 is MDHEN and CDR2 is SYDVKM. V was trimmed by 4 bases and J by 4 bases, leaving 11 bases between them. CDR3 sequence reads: CASSSLRGGNTIYF. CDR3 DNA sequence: TGTGCCAGCAGTTCCCTCCGGGGAGGAAACACCATATATTTT.

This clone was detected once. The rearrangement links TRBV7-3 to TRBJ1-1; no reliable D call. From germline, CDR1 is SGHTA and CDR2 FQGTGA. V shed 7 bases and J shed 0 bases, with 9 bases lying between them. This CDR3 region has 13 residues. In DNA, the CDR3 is TGTGCCAGCAAACTCAACATGAACACTGAAGCTTTCTTT. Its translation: CASKLNMNTEAFF.

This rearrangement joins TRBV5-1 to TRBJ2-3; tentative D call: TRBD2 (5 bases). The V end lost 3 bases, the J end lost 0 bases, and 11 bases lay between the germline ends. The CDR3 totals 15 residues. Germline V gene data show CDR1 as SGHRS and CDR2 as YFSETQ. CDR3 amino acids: CASSSGGLSTDTQYF. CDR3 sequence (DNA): TGCGCCAGCAGCTCGGGTGGACTTAGCACAGATACGCAGTATTTT.

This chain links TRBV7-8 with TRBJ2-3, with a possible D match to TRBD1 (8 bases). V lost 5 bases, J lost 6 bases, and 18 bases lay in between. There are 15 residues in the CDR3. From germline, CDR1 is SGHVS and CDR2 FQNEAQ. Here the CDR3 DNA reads TGTGCCAGCAGCGCGGGGGTCAGGGGGCTGGATACGCAGTATTTT. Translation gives CASSAGVRGLDTQYF.

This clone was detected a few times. CDR3 amino acids: CASSLELDLYGYTF. The CDR3 DNA reads TGTGCCAGCAGCTTGGAGTTGGACCTCTATGGCTACACCTTC. The V gene is TRBV5-4, the J gene TRBJ1-2, with no clear D. The CDR3 is made up of 14 amino acids. Trimming cost V 0 bases and J 4 bases, with 10 bases left between them. Germline V CDR1 and CDR2: SGHNT, YYREEE (reference sequence).

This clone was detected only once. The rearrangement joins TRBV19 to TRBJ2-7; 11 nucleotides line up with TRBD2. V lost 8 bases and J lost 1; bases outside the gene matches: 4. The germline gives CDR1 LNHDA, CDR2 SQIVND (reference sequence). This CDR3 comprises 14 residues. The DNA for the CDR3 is TGTGCCAGTGCTAGCGGGGGGACATCCTACGAGCAGTACTTC. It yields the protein CASASGGTSYEQYF.

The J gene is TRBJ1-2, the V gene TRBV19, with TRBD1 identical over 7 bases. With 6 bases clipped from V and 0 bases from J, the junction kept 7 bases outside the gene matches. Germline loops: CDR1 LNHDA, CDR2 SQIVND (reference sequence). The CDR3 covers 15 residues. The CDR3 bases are TGTGCCAGTAGGCCAGGGACAGAGTCTAACTATGGCTACACCTTC. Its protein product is CASRPGTESNYGYTF.

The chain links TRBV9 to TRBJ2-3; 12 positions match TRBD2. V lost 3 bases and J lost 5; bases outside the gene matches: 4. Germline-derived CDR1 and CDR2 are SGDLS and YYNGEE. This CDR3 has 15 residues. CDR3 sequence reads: CASSATTSGGDTQYF. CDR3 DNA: TGTGCCAGCAGCGCAACGACTAGCGGGGGAGATACGCAGTATTTT.

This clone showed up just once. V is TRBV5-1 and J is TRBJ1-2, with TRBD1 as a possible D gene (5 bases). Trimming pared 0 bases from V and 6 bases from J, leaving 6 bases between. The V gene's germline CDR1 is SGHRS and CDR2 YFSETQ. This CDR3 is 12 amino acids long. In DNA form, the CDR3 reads TGCGCCAGCAGCTTGGGCAGGGATGGCTACACCTTC. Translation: CASSLGRDGYTF.

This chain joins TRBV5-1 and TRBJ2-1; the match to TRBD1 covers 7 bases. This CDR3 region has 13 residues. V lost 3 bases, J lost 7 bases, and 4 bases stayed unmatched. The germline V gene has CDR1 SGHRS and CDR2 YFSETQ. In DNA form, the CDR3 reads TGCGCCAGCAGCTCCGGGACAGCGAATGAGCAGTTCTTC. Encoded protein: CASSSGTANEQFF.

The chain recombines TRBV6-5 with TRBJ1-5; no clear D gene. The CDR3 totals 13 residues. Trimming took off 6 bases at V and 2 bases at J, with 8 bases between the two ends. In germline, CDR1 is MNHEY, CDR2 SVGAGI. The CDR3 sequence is CASRKEGNQPQHF. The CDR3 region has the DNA TGTGCCAGCAGAAAGGAGGGCAATCAGCCCCAGCATTTT.

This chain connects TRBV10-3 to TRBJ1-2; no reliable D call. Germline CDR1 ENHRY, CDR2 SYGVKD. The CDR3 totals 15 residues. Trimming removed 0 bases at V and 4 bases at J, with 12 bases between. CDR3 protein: CAISESYSEGYGYTF. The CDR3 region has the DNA TGTGCCATCAGTGAGTCCTATAGTGAGGGCTATGGCTACACCTTC.

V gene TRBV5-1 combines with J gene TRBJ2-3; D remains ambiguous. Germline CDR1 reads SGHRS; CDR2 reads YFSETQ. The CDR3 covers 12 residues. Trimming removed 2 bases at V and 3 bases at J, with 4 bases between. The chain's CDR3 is CASSFKTDTQYF. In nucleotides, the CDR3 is TGCGCCAGCAGCTTCAAAACAGATACGCAGTATTTT.

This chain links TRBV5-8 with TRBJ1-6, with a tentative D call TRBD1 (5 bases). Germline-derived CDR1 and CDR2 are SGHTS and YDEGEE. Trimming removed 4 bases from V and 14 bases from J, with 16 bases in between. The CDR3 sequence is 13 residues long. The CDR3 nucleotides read TGTGCCAGCAGCCTGCAATGGGGCCCGGCCCTCCACTTT. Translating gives CASSLQWGPALHF. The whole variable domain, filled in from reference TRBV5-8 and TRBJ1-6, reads EAGVTQSPTHLIKTRGQQATLRCSPISGHTSVYWYQQALGLGLQFLLWYDEGEERNRGNFPPRFSGRQFPNYSSELNVNALELEDSALYLCASSLQWGPALHFGNGTRLTVT.

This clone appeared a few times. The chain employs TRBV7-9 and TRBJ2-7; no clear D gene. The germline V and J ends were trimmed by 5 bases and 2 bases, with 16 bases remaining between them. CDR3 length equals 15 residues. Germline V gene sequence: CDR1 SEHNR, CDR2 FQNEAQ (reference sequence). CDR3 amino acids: CASSPRTSGPYEQYF. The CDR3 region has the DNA TGTGCCAGCAGCCCTAGGACCTCGGGTCCCTACGAGCAGTACTTC.

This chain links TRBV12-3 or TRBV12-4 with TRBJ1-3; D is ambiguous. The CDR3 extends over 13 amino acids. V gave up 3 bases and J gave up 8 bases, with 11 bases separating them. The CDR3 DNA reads TGTGCCAGCAGTTTTTCGGTTCTGGACACCATATATTTT. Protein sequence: CASSFSVLDTIYF.

CDR3 sequence reads: CASSQQRGGTDTQYF. In DNA, the CDR3 is TGTGCCAGCAGCCAACAGCGGGGGGGCACAGATACGCAGTATTTT. V and J are TRBV3-1 (or the pseudogene TRBV3-2) and TRBJ2-3, with 9 positions matching TRBD2. V lost 2 bases and J lost 1; bases outside the gene matches: 1. CDR3 size: 15 residues. Germline V lookup: CDR1 LGHDT, CDR2 YNNKEL (reference sequence).